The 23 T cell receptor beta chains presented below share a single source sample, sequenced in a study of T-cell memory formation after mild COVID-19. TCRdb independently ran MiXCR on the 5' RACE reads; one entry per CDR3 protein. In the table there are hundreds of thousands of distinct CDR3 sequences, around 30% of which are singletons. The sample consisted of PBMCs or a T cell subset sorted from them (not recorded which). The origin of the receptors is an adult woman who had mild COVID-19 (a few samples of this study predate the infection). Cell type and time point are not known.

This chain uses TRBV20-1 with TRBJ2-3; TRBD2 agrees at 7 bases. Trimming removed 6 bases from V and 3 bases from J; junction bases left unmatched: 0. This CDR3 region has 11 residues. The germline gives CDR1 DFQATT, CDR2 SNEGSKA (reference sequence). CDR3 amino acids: CSAGGTDTQYF. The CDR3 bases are TGCAGTGCGGGGGGGACAGATACGCAGTATTTT.

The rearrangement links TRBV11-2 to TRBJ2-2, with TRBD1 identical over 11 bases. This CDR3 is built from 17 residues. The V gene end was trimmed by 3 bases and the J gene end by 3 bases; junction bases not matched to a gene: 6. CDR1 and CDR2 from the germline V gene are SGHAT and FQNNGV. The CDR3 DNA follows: TGTGCCAGCAGCTTCCGGACAGGGGGCGCGGACACCGGGGAGCTGTTTTTT. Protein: CASSFRTGGADTGELFF. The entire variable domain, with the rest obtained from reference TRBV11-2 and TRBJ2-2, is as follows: EAGVAQSPRYKIIEKRQSVAFWCNPISGHATLYWYQQILGQGPKLLIQFQNNGVVDDSQLPKDRFSAERLKGVDSTLKIQPAKLEDSAVYLCASSFRTGGADTGELFFGEGSRLTVL.

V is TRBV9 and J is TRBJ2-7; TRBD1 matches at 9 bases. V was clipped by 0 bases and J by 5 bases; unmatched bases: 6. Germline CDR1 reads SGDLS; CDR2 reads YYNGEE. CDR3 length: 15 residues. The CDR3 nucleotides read TGTGCCAGCAGCGTAGAGGGGACAGGGCAAGACGAGCAGTACTTC. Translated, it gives CASSVEGTGQDEQYF.

The CDR3 is CATSRRRQGPSTDTQYF. CDR3 nucleotides: TGTGCCACCAGCAGAAGACGACAGGGACCTAGCACAGATACGCAGTATTTT. The V call is TRBV15, the J call TRBJ2-3, with 7 bases lining up with TRBD1. Germline-derived CDR1 and CDR2 are LNHNV and YYDKDF (reference sequence). The CDR3 length is 17 residues. The V segment lost 2 bases and the J segment 0 bases; nucleotides outside the gene matches: 8.

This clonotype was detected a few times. CDR3 loop: CASSYTGGTEAFF. CDR3 nucleotide sequence: TGTGCCAGCAGTTACACGGGTGGCACTGAAGCTTTCTTT. The chain couples TRBV6-5 to TRBJ1-1, with D hard to call. CDR3 size: 13 residues. Trimming shortened V by 2 bases and J by 4 bases, and 8 bases separated the two germline ends. Germline lookup yields CDR1 MNHEY and CDR2 SVGAGI.

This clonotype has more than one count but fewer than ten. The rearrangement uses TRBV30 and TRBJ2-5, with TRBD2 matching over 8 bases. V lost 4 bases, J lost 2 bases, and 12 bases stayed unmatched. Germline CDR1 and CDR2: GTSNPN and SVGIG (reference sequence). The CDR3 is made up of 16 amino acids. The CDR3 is CAWTPGLVGAQETQYF. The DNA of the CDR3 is TGTGCCTGGACCCCGGGACTAGTAGGAGCGCAAGAGACCCAGTACTTC.

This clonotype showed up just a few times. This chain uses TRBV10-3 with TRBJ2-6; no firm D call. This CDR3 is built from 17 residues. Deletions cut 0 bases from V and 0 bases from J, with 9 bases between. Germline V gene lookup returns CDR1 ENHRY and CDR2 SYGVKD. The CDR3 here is CAISESYSSSGANVLTF. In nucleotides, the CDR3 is TGTGCCATCAGTGAGTCGTACAGCTCCTCTGGGGCCAACGTCCTGACTTTC.

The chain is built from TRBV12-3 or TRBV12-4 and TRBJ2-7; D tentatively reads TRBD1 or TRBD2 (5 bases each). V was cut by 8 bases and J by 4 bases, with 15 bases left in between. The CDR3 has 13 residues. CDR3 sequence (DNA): TGTGCCAGCCGTCCCCGGGGCGGGTACGAGCAGTACTTC. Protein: CASRPRGGYEQYF.

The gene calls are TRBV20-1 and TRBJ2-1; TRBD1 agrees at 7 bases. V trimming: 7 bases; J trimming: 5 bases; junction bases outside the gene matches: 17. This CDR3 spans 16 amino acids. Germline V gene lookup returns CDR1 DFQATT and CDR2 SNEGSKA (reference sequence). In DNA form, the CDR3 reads TGCAGTGTTTCTTCCCTCGACAGGGAGCTAAACAATGAGCAGTTCTTC. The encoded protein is CSVSSLDRELNNEQFF.

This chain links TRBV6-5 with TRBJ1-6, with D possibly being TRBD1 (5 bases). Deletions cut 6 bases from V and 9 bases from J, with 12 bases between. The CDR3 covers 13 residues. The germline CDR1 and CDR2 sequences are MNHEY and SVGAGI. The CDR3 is CASRWAGRSPLHF. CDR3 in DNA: TGTGCCAGCAGGTGGGCAGGGCGTTCACCCCTCCACTTT.

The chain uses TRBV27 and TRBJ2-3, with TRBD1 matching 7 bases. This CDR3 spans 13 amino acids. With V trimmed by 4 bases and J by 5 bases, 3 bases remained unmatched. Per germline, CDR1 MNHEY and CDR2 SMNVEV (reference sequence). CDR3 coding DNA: TGTGCCAGCAGTTCGGGACAGCTAGATACGCAGTATTTT. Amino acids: CASSSGQLDTQYF.

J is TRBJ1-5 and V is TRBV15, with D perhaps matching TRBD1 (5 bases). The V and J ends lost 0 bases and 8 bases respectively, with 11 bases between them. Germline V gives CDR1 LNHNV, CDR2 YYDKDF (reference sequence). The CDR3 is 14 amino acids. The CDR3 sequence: CATSRERGWEPQHF. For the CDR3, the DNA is TGTGCCACCAGCAGAGAAAGGGGATGGGAGCCCCAGCATTTT.

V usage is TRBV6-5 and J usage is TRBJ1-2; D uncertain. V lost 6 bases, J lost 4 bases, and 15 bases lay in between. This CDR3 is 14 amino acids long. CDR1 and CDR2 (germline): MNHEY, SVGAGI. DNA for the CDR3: TGTGCCAGCAGCTCATCTAGGCTTTCCTATGGCTACACCTTC. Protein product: CASSSSRLSYGYTF.

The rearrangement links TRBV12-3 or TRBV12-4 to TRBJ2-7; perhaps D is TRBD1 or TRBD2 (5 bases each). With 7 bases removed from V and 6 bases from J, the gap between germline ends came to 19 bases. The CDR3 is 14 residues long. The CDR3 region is CASTLTGGRGEQYF. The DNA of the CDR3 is TGTGCCAGCACCCTGACTGGGGGTAGAGGCGAGCAGTACTTC.

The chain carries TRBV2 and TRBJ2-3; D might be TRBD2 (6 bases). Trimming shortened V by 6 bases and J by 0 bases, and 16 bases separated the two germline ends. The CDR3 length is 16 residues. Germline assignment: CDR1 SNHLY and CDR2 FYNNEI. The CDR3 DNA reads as TGTGCCAGCAGCCGTTTTAGCGGACCTAGCACAGATACGCAGTATTTT. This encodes CASSRFSGPSTDTQYF. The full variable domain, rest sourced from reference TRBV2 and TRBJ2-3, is EPEVTQTPSHQVTQMGQEVILRCVPISNHLYFYWYRQILGQKVEFLVSFYNNEISEKSEIFDDQFSVERPDGSNFTLKIRSTKLEDSAMYFCASSRFSGPSTDTQYFGPGTRLTVL.

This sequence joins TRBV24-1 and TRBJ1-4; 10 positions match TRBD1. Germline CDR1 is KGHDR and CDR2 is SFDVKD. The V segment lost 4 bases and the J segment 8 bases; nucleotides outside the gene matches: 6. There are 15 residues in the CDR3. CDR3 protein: CATSDPGTGVEKLFF. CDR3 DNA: TGTGCCACCAGTGACCCCGGGACAGGGGTGGAAAAACTGTTTTTT.

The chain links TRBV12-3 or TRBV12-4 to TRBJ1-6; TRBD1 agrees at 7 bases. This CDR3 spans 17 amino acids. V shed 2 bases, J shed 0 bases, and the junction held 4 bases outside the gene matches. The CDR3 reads CASSLWTGSSYNSPLHF. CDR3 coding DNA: TGTGCCAGCAGTTTATGGACAGGCAGCTCCTATAATTCACCCCTCCACTTT.

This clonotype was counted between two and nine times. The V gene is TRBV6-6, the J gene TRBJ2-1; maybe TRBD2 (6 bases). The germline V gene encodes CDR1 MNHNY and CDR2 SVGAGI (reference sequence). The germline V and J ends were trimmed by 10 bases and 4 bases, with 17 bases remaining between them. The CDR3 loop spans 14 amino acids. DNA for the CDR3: TGTGCCACCCCTGACGGGAGTACGTACAATGAGCAGTTCTTC. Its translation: CATPDGSTYNEQFF.

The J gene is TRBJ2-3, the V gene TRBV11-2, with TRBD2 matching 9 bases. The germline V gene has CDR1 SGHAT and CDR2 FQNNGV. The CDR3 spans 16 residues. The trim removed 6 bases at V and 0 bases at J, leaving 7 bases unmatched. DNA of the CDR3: TGTGCCAGCAGTTCACGTGGGACTAGCAGCACAGATACGCAGTATTTT. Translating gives CASSSRGTSSTDTQYF. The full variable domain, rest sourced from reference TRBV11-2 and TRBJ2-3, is EAGVAQSPRYKIIEKRQSVAFWCNPISGHATLYWYQQILGQGPKLLIQFQNNGVVDDSQLPKDRFSAERLKGVDSTLKIQPAKLEDSAVYLCASSSRGTSSTDTQYFGPGTRLTVL.

CDR3 DNA: TGTGCCAGCAGTTTCGAACAGGGGGCGAGCGGCTACACCTTC. Amino acids: CASSFEQGASGYTF. V gene TRBV6-1 combines with J gene TRBJ1-2, with 9 positions matching TRBD1. Looked up from germline, CDR1 is MNHNS and CDR2 is SASEGT. The J segment lost 8 bases and the V segment lost 5 bases, leaving 9 bases of the junction unmatched. This CDR3 is built from 14 residues.

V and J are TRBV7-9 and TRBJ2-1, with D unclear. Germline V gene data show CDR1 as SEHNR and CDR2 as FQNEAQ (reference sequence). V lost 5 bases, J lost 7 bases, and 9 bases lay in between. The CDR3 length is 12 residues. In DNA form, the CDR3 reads TGTGCCAGCAGCCCGGTGCAGAATGAGCAGTTCTTC. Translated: CASSPVQNEQFF.

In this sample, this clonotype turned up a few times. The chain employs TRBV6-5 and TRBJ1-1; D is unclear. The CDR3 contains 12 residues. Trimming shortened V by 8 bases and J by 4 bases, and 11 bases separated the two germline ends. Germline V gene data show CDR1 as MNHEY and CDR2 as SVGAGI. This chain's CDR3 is CASGVVGTEAFF. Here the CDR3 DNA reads TGTGCCAGCGGGGTTGTCGGCACTGAAGCTTTCTTT.

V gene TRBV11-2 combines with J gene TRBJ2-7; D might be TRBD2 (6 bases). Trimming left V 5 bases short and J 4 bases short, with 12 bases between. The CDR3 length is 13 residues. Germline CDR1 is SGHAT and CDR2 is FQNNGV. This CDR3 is CASSGGSPYEQYF. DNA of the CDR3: TGTGCCAGCAGCGGGGGGTCGCCGTACGAGCAGTACTTC.